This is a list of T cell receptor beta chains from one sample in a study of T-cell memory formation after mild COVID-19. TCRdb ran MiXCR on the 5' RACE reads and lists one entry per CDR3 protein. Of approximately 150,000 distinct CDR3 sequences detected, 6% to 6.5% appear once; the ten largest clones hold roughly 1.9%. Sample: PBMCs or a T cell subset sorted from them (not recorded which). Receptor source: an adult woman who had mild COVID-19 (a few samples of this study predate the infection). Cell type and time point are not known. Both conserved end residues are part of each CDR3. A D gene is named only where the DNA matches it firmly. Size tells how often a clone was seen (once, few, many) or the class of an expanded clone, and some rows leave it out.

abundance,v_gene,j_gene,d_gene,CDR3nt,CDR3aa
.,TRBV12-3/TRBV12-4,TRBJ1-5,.,TGTGCCAGCAGACTGGGTGGGAATCAGCCCCAGCATTTT,CASRLGGNQPQHF
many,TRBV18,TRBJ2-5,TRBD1,TGTGCCAGCTCACCACTCGGCAGGGGGCAAGAGACCCAGTACTTC,CASSPLGRGQETQYF
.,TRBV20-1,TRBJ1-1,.,TGCAGTGCTAGACCTCGGACAGCAGGGACTTTCTTT,CSARPRTAGTFF
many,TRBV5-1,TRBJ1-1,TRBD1,TGCGCCAGCAGTTTCATGGGGTCAGGGGGCTCTGAAGCTTTCTTT,CASSFMGSGGSEAFF
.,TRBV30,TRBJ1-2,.,TGTGCCTGGAGTGTACGAAAGGGAGGTGGCTACACCTTC,CAWSVRKGGGYTF
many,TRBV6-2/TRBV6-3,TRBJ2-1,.,TGTGCCAGCAGTTACTCGTCCGGGGGTGTGACCTACAATGAGCAGTTCTTC,CASSYSSGGVTYNEQFF
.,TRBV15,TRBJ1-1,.,TGTGCCACCAGCCCGCATTTACAGGGAACGACTGAAGCTTTCTTT,CATSPHLQGTTEAFF
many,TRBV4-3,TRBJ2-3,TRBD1,TGCGCCAGCAGCCAAGTCGCACAGGGGAGCACAGATACGCAGTATTTT,CASSQVAQGSTDTQYF
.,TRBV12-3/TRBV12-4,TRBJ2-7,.,TGTGCCAGCAGTTTAAAGGACTCGTGGTATTCTGGCCACGAGCAGTACTTC,CASSLKDSWYSGHEQYF
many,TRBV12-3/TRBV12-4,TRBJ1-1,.,TGTGCCAGCGTCTTGTCTTGGGTGAACACTGAAGCTTTCTTT,CASVLSWVNTEAFF
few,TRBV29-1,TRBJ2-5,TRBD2,TGCAGCGTTGAAGCCCCGCTAGCGGACCAAGAGACCCAGTACTTC,CSVEAPLADQETQYF
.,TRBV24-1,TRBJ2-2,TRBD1,TGTGCCACCAGCCGGACAGGGGGACCGAATGGCGGGGAGCTGTTTTTT,CATSRTGGPNGGELFF
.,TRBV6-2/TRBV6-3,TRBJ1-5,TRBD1,TGTGCCAGCGTTTCAGGGGGCGGCAATCAGCCCCAGCATTTT,CASVSGGGNQPQHF
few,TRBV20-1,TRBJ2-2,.,TGCAGTGCTAGAGTACCGGGACCTCTGAACACCGGGGAGCTGTTTTTT,CSARVPGPLNTGELFF
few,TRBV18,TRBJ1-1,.,TGTGCCAGCTCACAAAACATGAACACTGAAGCTTTCTTT,CASSQNMNTEAFF
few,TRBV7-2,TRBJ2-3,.,TGTGCCACCGGTAGTTGGGCCACAGATACGCAGTATTTT,CATGSWATDTQYF
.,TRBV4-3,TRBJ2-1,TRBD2,TGCGCCAGCAGCCAAGGGACTAGCGGGAGAGGAAATGAGCAGTTCTTC,CASSQGTSGRGNEQFF
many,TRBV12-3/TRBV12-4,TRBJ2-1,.,TGTGCCAGCCGGCGTGGGCCTCCTGGCGAGCAGTTCTTC,CASRRGPPGEQFF
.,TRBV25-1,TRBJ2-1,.,TGTGCCAGCAGCGAAAGGGGGGATGAGCAGTTCTTC,CASSERGDEQFF
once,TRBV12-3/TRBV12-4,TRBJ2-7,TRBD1,TGTGCCAGCAGTAGGCCGGGACAGGGTTCCTACGAGCAGTACTTC,CASSRPGQGSYEQYF
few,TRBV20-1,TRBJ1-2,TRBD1,TGCAGTGCCTCCCCAGGGGGCCGTCCGGGAGGCTACACCTTC,CSASPGGRPGGYTF
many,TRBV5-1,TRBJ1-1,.,TGCGCCAGCAGCTTGTCAACAGGGACGGGGCACTACGGGGACACTGAAGCTTTCTTT,CASSLSTGTGHYGDTEAFF
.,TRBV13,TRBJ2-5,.,TGTGCCAGCAGCGAGTTCCCCCAGGGATCCGAGACCCAGTACTTC,CASSEFPQGSETQYF
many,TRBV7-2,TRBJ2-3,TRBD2,TGTGCCAGCAGCTGGGCCCTAGCGGAAGGGGATACGCAGTATTTT,CASSWALAEGDTQYF
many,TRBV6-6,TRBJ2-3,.,TGTGCCAGCAAGGGTAAGGGGCCAGATACGCAGTATTTT,CASKGKGPDTQYF
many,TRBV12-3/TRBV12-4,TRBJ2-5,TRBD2,TGTGCCAGCAGTTTAAGGAGGGGTAGCGGGGGCCAAGAGACCCAGTACTTC,CASSLRRGSGGQETQYF
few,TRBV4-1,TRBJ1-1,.,TGCGCCAGCAGCCCAGGTCCGGGGGCAGAAGCTTTCTTT,CASSPGPGAEAFF
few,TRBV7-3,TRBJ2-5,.,TGTGCCAGCAGCGCACGGGGGCCGGAGACCCAGTACTTC,CASSARGPETQYF
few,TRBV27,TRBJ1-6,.,TGTGCCAGCAGTCCCCGAGGTGGTCCCCTCCACTTT,CASSPRGGPLHF
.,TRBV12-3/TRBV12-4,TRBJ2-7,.,TGTGCCAGCAGTTTGACGGGGGCGCTTACCTACGAGCAGTACTTC,CASSLTGALTYEQYF
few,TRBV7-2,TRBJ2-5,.,TGTGCCAGCAGCTTAGTACAGCAACAAGAGACCCAGTACTTC,CASSLVQQQETQYF
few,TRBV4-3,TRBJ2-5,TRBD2,TGCGCCAGCAGCCAAGCCGGGAGGGGAGGGACCCAGTACTTC,CASSQAGRGGTQYF
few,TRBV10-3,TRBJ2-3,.,TGTGCCATCAGTGAGAGGTGGGCAGATACGCAGTATTTT,CAISERWADTQYF
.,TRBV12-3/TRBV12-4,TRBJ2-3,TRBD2,TGTGCCAGCAGCCGACTAGCGGGGGATCGGGGGACCACAGATACGCAGTATTTT,CASSRLAGDRGTTDTQYF
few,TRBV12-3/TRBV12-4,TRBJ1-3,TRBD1,TGTGCCAGCAGGATCGGGACAGCCTCTGGAAACACCATATATTTT,CASRIGTASGNTIYF
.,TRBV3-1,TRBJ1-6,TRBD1,TGTGCCAGCAGCCAAACCGGGACAGTCAAGAATTCACCCCTCCACTTT,CASSQTGTVKNSPLHF
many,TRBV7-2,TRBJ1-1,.,TGTGCCAGCAGCTCTCCCCGGCGGCACACGAACACTGAAGCTTTCTTT,CASSSPRRHTNTEAFF
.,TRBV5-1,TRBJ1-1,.,TGCGCCAGCAGCCCAAACCAAAACACTGAAGCTTTCTTT,CASSPNQNTEAFF
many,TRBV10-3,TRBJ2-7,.,TGTGCCATCAGTGAGTCGACTCAAGTCTACGAGCAGTACTTC,CAISESTQVYEQYF
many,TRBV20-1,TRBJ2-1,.,TGCAGTGCTAGATCAGGAGGGGACAATGAGCAGTTCTTC,CSARSGGDNEQFF
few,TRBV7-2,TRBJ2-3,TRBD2,TGTGCCAGCAGCTTAGGGGCGGGGGGACGCACAGATACGCAGTATTTT,CASSLGAGGRTDTQYF
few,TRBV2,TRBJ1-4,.,TGTGCCAGCAGTCGGACAGTCCCACGAGGGGATGAAAAACTGTTTTTT,CASSRTVPRGDEKLFF
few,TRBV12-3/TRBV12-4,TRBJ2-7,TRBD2,TGTGCCAGCAGTTTCGGTCTAGCGGGGGAAAACTCCTACGAGCAGTACTTC,CASSFGLAGENSYEQYF
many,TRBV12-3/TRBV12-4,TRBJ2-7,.,TGTGCCAGCCGCCTGCGGGGCTCCTACGAGCAGTACTTC,CASRLRGSYEQYF
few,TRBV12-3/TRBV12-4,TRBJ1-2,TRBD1,TGTGCCAGCAGCCGAGCGGACAGGTCGTCCTATGGCTACACCTTC,CASSRADRSSYGYTF
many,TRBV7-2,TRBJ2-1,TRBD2,TGTGCCAGCAGCTTCGTTACTAGCGGGAGCACCAATGAGCAGTTCTTC,CASSFVTSGSTNEQFF
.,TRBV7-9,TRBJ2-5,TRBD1,TGTGCCAGCAGTTCGGGACAGGTGCTTGGAGAGACCCAGTACTTC,CASSSGQVLGETQYF
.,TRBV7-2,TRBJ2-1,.,TGTGCCAGCAGCTTTTTTCGGGGGAGATACAATGAGCAGTTCTTC,CASSFFRGRYNEQFF
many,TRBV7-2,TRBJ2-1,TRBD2,TGTGCCAGCAGCTGGACTAGCGGGTCTCTCTACAATGAGCAGTTCTTC,CASSWTSGSLYNEQFF
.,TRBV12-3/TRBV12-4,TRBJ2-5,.,TGTGCCAGCAGTCCAAGGCGGAATTCACAAGAGACCCAGTACTTC,CASSPRRNSQETQYF
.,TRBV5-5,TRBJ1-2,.,TGTGCCAGCAGCTTGGTTAGAGACACTCCGCTCTATGGCTACACCTTC,CASSLVRDTPLYGYTF
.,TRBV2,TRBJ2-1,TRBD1,TGTGCCAGCAGTGATACAGGGGTCAATGAGCAGTTCTTC,CASSDTGVNEQFF